The source of this T cell receptor beta chain is a study of post-analysis software for immune sequencing data. Whole-study findings and limits: Controls significantly exceeded multiple sclerosis patients in normalized Chao1 diversity. TRBV5-6, TRBV5-1 and TRBV20-1 belonged to a set of roughly 5 TRBV segments that were more frequent in patients than controls.

Prepared TCR beta cDNA libraries contained unique molecular identifiers. TCRdb redid the calling of the PCR reads with MiXCR, one entry per CDR3 protein. The table lists hundreds of thousands of distinct CDR3 sequences, 40% to 55% of them singletons, with 9.5% to 13% in the top ten. Points on this clonotype: Its matching antigen is unknown.

The germline V and J ends were trimmed by 4 bases and 10 bases, with 15 bases remaining between them. The CDR3 extends over 13 amino acids. The V gene's germline CDR1 is SGHRS and CDR2 YFSETQ. The rearrangement joins TRBV5-1 to TRBJ2-1; D is ambiguous. This TCR was sampled from a girl under 18 with multiple sclerosis. The source material was blood. The CDR3 DNA follows: TGCGCCAGCAGCACGAGCCCGTCCTGGGAGCAGTTCTTC. Protein sequence: CASSTSPSWEQFF.